The 22 T cell receptor beta chains below come from one sample, sequenced in a study of T-cell memory formation after mild COVID-19. TCRdb itself ran the 5' RACE reads through MiXCR, one entry per CDR3 protein. The sample has approximately 240,000 distinct CDR3 sequences, about 16% seen once. Input material: PBMCs or a T cell subset sorted from them (not recorded which). Every receptor here comes from a man aged 18 to 30 who had mild COVID-19 (a few samples of this study predate the infection). Cell type and time point are not known.

This rearrangement joins TRBV5-6 to TRBJ1-5, with 7 bases identical to TRBD1. CDR3 length: 16 residues. Germline CDR1 SGHDT, CDR2 YYEEEE. The V segment lost 3 bases and the J segment 3 bases; nucleotides outside the gene matches: 9. The CDR3 loop is CASSSNQGQVNQPQHF. In nucleotides, the CDR3 is TGTGCCAGCAGCTCGAACCAAGGACAGGTCAATCAGCCCCAGCATTTT.

This clonotype came up a few times. This chain connects TRBV7-2 to TRBJ1-5; D is ambiguous. CDR1 and CDR2 (germline): SGHTA, FQGNSA. This CDR3 has 14 amino acids. V was trimmed by 5 bases and J by 3 bases, leaving 11 bases between them. The chain's CDR3 is CASSPRSSNQPQHF. Here the CDR3 DNA reads TGTGCCAGCAGCCCTCGGAGCTCCAATCAGCCCCAGCATTTT.

This clonotype has just a few counts. The rearrangement uses TRBV5-1 and TRBJ2-3; possibly TRBD2 for D (5 bases). This CDR3 contains 15 residues. Trimming stripped 0 bases from V and 4 bases from J, with 12 bases between. Per the germline V gene, CDR1 is SGHRS and CDR2 is YFSETQ. The CDR3 region is CASSLAGSKADTQYF. CDR3 DNA sequence: TGCGCCAGCAGCTTGGCGGGGTCAAAGGCAGATACGCAGTATTTT.

The CDR3 DNA reads as TGCGCCAGCAGCCAAGATGTCAGCACAGATACGCAGTATTTT. This gives the protein CASSQDVSTDTQYF. This sequence joins TRBV4-3 and TRBJ2-3, with D uncertain. Germline CDR1 and CDR2: LGHNA and YSLEER. Between the trimmed V and J ends, which lost 0 bases and 0 bases, there was a span of 4 bases. The CDR3 is 14 residues long.

A few counts support this clonotype. This chain joins TRBV18 and TRBJ1-6; D call uncertain. Germline loops: CDR1 KGHSH, CDR2 LQKENI. This CDR3 has 14 residues. V was clipped by 3 bases and J by 7 bases, with 10 bases between them. The CDR3 reads CASSPEGRNSPLHF. The DNA of the CDR3 is TGTGCCAGCTCACCGGAAGGCCGAAATTCACCCCTCCACTTT. Together with reference TRBV18 and TRBJ1-6, the CDR3 gives the full variable domain: NAGVMQNPRHLVRRRGQEARLRCSPMKGHSHVYWYRQLPEEGLKFMVYLQKENIIDESGMPKERFSAEFPKEGPSILRIQQVVRGDSAAYFCASSPEGRNSPLHFGNGTRLTVT.

The V call is TRBV14, the J call TRBJ2-3; the D gene is possibly TRBD2 (6 bases). CDR1 is SGHDN and CDR2 is FVKESK in the germline V gene. The ends were cut back, 1 base at V and 4 bases at J, with 12 bases in the middle. The CDR3 consists of 15 residues. Written as DNA, the CDR3 is TGTGCCAGCAGCCAAGTAATTTCGGGGGCAGATACGCAGTATTTT. It yields the protein CASSQVISGADTQYF.

This clonotype was picked up many times. The chain joins TRBV27 to TRBJ1-1; a weak D match, TRBD1 (6 bases). The CDR3 covers 18 residues. V lost 6 bases and J 1 base, leaving 24 bases between the germline ends. Germline CDR1 reads MNHEY; CDR2 reads SMNVEV (reference sequence). Here the CDR3 DNA reads TGTGCCAGCAGATCTTCACGCTGGAGCAGGGGAGGGAACACTGAAGCTTTCTTT. Protein sequence: CASRSSRWSRGGNTEAFF.

This clonotype has a handful of counts. CDR3 sequence (DNA): TGTGCCAGCAGTTACTCGAAGGGACAGGTCACAGATACGCAGTATTTT. It codes for CASSYSKGQVTDTQYF. V usage is TRBV6-5 and J usage is TRBJ2-3; 8 bases align to TRBD1. With 0 bases clipped from V and 2 bases from J, the junction kept 4 bases outside the gene matches. Germline V gives CDR1 MNHEY, CDR2 SVGAGI. CDR3 length: 16 residues.

V and J are TRBV29-1 and TRBJ2-4, with D possibly being TRBD1 (6 bases). The CDR3 sequence is 13 residues long. Germline V gives CDR1 SQVTM, CDR2 ANQGSEA. The V end lost 1 base, the J end lost 3 bases, and 7 bases lay between the germline ends. The CDR3 sequence is CSVEVGGKNIQYF. CDR3 nucleotides: TGCAGCGTTGAAGTAGGGGGCAAAAACATTCAGTACTTC.

This clonotype was counted only a few times. The chain couples TRBV5-1 to TRBJ2-5, with D perhaps assigned TRBD1 or TRBD2 (5 bases each). Germline CDR1 SGHRS, CDR2 YFSETQ. V gave up 7 bases and J gave up 4 bases, with 14 bases separating them. CDR3 length equals 13 residues. Written as DNA, the CDR3 is TGCGCCAGCGGGGGACGGCCAAGAGAGACCCAGTACTTC. It specifies CASGGRPRETQYF.

This clonotype has a handful of counts. The chain uses TRBV20-1 and TRBJ2-1, with D unresolved. The CDR3 is made up of 14 amino acids. V lost 6 bases, J lost 0 bases, and 12 bases lay in between. From germline, CDR1 is DFQATT and CDR2 SNEGSKA (reference sequence). DNA of the CDR3: TGCAGTGCACCACTGTCTGGCTCCTACAATGAGCAGTTCTTC. Its translation: CSAPLSGSYNEQFF.

The sample holds a few counts of this clonotype. V is TRBV5-1 and J is TRBJ2-2; 8 nucleotides line up with TRBD1. The CDR3 totals 14 residues. Germline V gene data show CDR1 as SGHRS and CDR2 as YFSETQ. V dropped 5 bases and J dropped 3; count of bases not matched to a gene: 3. The CDR3 nucleotides are TGCGCCAGCAGGGCAGGGGGCCACACCGGGGAGCTGTTTTTT. Translated: CASRAGGHTGELFF.

Many counts were recorded for this clonotype. This rearrangement joins TRBV7-2 to TRBJ2-5; D is unclear. CDR1 SGHTA and CDR2 FQGNSA come from the germline V gene. With 1 base removed from V and 9 bases from J, the gap between germline ends came to 9 bases. This CDR3 has 12 residues. The CDR3 is CASSLESMAQYF. For the CDR3, the DNA is TGTGCCAGCAGCTTAGAATCTATGGCCCAGTACTTC.

The V gene is TRBV12-3 or TRBV12-4, the J gene TRBJ2-3; D possibly corresponds to TRBD2 (7 bases). The CDR3 runs to 15 residues. Trimming pared 0 bases from V and 5 bases from J, leaving 12 bases between. This chain's CDR3 is CASSLASGGIDTQYF. CDR3 nucleotides: TGTGCCAGCAGTTTAGCATCGGGGGGCATAGATACGCAGTATTTT.

Only a few counts were recorded for this clonotype. The chain has TRBV14 and TRBJ2-5, with D possibly being TRBD1 or TRBD2 (6 bases each). Per the germline V gene, CDR1 is SGHDN and CDR2 is FVKESK. Trimming left V 4 bases short and J 5 bases short, with 14 bases between. The CDR3 has 14 amino acids. The CDR3 coding sequence is TGTGCCAGCAGCCGCCGGGGGCTCCGGGAGACCCAGTACTTC. This translates into CASSRRGLRETQYF.

This clonotype was counted between two and nine times. The chain has TRBV20-1 and TRBJ1-6; 8 bases are a match to TRBD1. The CDR3 runs 15 residues. The germline CDR1 and CDR2 sequences are DFQATT and SNEGSKA (reference sequence). Trimming took 3 bases from V and 5 from J; bases not matched to a gene: 6. The CDR3 sequence: CSARAGGADNSPLHF. CDR3 in DNA: TGCAGTGCTAGGGCAGGGGGCGCAGATAATTCACCCCTCCACTTT.

This chain links TRBV18 with TRBJ1-1; unclear D gene. The V gene lost 3 bases and the J gene lost 9 bases, with 11 bases spanning the gap. This CDR3 region has 12 residues. Germline lookup yields CDR1 KGHSH and CDR2 LQKENI. The CDR3: CASSPGVGQAFF. The CDR3, as DNA: TGTGCCAGCTCACCCGGAGTGGGTCAAGCTTTCTTT.

This clonotype was counted between two and nine times. V usage is TRBV4-1 and J usage is TRBJ1-2, with a weak D call TRBD1 (5 bases). V dropped 4 bases and J dropped 6 bases, with 18 bases sitting between them. The CDR3 contains 15 residues. CDR1 is MGHRA and CDR2 is YSYEKL in the germline V gene. In nucleotides, the CDR3 is TGCGCCAGCAGCCTCGCCGAGGGGAGGGAAGATGGCTACACCTTC. Translation gives CASSLAEGREDGYTF.

This clonotype was counted between two and nine times. This chain links TRBV7-9 with TRBJ1-3; D remains ambiguous. The CDR3 covers 14 residues. Between the trimmed V and J ends, which lost 3 bases and 0 bases, there was a span of 6 bases. The germline CDR1 and CDR2 sequences are SEHNR and FQNEAQ (reference sequence). The chain's CDR3 is CASSLGISGNTIYF. CDR3 nucleotides: TGTGCCAGCAGCTTGGGGATCTCTGGAAACACCATATATTTT. Full variable domain (rest looked up from reference TRBV7-9 and TRBJ1-3): DTGVSQNPRHKITKRGQNVTFRCDPISEHNRLYWYRQTLGQGPEFLTYFQNEAQLEKSRLLSDRFSAERPKGSFSTLEIQRTEQGDSAMYLCASSLGISGNTIYFGEGSWLTVV.

This chain connects TRBV20-1 to TRBJ2-3; TRBD2 agrees at 7 bases. V lost 6 bases to trimming and J lost 5 bases; unmatched junction nucleotides: 14. Per the germline V gene, CDR1 is DFQATT and CDR2 is SNEGSKA (reference sequence). The CDR3 consists of 15 residues. The chain's CDR3 is CSARRKRGGVDTQYF. The CDR3 DNA reads as TGCAGTGCCCGTCGAAAACGCGGGGGAGTAGATACGCAGTATTTT.

Here the CDR3 reads CASSLGVWTGGYTF. CDR3 nucleotides: TGCGCCAGCAGCTTGGGAGTTTGGACAGGGGGCTACACCTTC. This chain links TRBV5-1 with TRBJ1-2; the match to TRBD1 covers 8 bases. The CDR3 extends over 14 amino acids. V was pared by 0 bases and J by 8 bases, with 6 bases of the junction left unmatched. Looked up from germline, CDR1 is SGHRS and CDR2 is YFSETQ. The variable domain in full, with the rest retrieved from reference TRBV5-1 and TRBJ1-2, is KAGVTQTPRYLIKTRGQQVTLSCSPISGHRSVSWYQQTPGQGLQFLFEYFSETQRNKGNFPGRFSGRQFSNSRSEMNVSTLELGDSALYLCASSLGVWTGGYTFGSGTRLTVV.

This chain uses TRBV20-1 with TRBJ1-2; D is unresolved. Germline-derived CDR1 and CDR2 are DFQATT and SNEGSKA (reference sequence). The CDR3 consists of 10 residues. V was trimmed by 5 bases and J by 6 bases, leaving 7 bases between them. The chain's CDR3 is CSARSNGYTF. The CDR3 coding sequence is TGCAGTGCTCGTTCGAATGGCTACACCTTC.